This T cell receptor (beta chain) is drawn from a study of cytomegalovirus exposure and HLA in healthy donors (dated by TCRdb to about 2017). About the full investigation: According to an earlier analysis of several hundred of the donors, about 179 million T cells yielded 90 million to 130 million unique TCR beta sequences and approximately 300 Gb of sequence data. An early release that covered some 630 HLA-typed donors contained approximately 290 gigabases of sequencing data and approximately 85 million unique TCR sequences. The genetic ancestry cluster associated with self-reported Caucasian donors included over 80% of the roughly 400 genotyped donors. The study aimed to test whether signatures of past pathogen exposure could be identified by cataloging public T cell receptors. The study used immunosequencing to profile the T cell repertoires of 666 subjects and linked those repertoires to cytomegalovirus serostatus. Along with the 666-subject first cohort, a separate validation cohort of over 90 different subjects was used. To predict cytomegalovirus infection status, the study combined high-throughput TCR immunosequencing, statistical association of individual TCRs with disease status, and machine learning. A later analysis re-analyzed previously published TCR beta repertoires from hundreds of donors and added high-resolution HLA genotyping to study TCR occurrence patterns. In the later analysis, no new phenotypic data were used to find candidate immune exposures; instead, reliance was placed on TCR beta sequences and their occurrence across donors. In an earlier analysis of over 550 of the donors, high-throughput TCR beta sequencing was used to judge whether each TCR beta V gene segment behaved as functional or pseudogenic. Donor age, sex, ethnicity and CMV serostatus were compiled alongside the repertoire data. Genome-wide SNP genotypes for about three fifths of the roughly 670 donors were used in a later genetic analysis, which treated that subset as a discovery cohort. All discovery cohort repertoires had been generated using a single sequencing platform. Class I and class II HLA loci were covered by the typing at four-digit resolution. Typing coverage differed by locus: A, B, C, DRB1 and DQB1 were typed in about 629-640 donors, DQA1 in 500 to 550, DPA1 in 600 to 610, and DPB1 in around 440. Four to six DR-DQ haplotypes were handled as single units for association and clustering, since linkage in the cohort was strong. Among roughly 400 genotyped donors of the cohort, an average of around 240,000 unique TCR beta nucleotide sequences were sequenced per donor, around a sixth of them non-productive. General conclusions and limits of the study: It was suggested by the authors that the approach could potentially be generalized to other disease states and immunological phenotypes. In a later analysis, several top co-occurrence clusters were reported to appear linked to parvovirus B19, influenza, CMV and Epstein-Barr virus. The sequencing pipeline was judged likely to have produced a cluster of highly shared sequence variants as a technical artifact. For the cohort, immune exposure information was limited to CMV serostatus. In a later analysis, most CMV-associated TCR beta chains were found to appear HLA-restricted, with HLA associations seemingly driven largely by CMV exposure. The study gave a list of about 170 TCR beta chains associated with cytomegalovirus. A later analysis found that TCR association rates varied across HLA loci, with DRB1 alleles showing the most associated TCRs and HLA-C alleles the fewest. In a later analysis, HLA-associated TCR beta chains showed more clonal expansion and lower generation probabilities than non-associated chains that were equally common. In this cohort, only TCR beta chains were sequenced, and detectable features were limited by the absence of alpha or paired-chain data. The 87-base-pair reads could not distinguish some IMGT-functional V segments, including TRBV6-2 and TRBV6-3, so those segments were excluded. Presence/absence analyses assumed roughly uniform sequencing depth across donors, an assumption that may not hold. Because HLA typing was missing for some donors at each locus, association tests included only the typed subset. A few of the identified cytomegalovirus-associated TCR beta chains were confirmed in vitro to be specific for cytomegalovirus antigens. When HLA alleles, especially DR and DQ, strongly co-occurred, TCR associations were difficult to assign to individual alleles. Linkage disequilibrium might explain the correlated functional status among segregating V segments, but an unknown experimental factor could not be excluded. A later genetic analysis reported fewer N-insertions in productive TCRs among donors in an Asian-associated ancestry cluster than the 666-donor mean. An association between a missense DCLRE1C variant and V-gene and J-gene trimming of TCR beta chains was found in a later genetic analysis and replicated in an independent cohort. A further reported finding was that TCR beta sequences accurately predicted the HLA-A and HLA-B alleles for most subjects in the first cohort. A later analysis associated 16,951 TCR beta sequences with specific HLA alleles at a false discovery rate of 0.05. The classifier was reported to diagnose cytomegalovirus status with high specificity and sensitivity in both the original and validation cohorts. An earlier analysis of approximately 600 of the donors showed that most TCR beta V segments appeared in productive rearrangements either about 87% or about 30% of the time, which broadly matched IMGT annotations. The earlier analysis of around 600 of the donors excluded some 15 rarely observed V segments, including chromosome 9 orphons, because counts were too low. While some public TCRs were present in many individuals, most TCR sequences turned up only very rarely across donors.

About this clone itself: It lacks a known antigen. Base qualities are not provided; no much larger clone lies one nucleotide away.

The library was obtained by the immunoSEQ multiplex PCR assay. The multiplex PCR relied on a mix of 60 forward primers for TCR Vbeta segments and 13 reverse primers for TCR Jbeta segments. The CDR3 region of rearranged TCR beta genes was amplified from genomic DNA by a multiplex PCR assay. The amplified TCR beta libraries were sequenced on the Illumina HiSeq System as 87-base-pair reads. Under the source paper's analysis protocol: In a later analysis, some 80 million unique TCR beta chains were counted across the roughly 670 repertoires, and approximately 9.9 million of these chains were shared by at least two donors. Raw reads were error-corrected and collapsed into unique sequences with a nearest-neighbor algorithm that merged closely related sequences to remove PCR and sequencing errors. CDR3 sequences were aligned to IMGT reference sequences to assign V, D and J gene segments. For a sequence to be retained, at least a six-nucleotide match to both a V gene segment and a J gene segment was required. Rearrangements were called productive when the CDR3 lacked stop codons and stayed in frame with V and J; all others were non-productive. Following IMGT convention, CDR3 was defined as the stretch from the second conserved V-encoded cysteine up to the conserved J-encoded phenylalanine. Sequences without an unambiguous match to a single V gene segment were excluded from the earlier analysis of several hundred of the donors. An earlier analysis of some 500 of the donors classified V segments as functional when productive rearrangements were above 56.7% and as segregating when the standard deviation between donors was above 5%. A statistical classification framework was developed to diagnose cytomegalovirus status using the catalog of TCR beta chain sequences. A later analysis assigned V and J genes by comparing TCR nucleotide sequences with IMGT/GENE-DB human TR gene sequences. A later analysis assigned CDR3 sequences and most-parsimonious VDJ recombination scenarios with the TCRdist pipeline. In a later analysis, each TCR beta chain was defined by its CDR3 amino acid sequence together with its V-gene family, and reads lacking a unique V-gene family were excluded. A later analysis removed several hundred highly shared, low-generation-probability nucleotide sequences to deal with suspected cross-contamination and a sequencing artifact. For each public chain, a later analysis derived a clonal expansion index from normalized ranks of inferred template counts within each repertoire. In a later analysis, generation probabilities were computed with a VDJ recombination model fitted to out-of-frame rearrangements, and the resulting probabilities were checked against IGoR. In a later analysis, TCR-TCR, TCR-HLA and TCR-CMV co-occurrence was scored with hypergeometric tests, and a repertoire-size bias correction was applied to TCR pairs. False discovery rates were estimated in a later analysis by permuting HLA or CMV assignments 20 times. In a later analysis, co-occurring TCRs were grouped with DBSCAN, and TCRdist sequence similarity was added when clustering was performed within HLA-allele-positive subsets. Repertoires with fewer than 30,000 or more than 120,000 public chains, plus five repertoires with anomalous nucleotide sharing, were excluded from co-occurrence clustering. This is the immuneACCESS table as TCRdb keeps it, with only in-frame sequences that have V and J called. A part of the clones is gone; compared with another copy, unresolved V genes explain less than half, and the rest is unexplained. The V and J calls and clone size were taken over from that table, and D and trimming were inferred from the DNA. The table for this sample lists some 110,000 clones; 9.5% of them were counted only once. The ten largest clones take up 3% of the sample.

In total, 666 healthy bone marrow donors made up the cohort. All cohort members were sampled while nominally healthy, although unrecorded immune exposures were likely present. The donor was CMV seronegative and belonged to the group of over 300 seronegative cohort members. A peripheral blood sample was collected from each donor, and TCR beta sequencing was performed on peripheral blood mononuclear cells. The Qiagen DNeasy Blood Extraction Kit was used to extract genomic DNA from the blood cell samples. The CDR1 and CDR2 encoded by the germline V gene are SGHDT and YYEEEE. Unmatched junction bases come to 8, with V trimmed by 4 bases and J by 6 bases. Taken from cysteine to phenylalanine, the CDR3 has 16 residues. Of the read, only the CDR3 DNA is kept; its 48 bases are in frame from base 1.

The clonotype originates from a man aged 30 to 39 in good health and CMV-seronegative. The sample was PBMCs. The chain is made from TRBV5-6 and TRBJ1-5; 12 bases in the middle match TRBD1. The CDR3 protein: CASSGGTGGEGQPQHF. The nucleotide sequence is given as TGTGCCAGCAGCGGCGGGACAGGGGGCGAGGGTCAGCCCCAGCATTTT.